The 20 T cell receptor beta chains reported below all come from one sample, sequenced in a study of T cell repertoires in cytomegalovirus infection. TCRdb analysed the reads with MiXCR anew, one entry per CDR3 protein. The profile shows roughly 800,000 distinct CDR3 sequences, about 27% of them singletons. No cognate antigen is known for these TCRs. The starting material was cultured CD8+ T cells from PBMCs, obtained from culture after CMV antigen stimulation. The receptors were gathered from a human donor in good health (CMV status not recorded). Some clones in this sample may be carry-over from other donors' samples.

This clonotype was counted many times. The chain joins TRBV4-1 to TRBJ1-1; a weak D match, TRBD1 (6 bases). V was shortened by 4 bases and J by 1 base, with 13 bases between the two germline ends. The length of the CDR3 is 15 residues. The germline CDR1 and CDR2 sequences are MGHRA and YSYEKL. The CDR3 protein is CASSRWQGTNTEAFF. Written as DNA, the CDR3 is TGCGCCAGCAGCCGCTGGCAGGGGACGAACACTGAAGCTTTCTTT.

Ten or more counts support this clonotype. J is TRBJ1-2 and V is TRBV7-8; TRBD1 aligns across 12 bases. CDR3 length: 18 residues. J lost 0 bases, V lost 5 bases, and 10 bases had no gene match. Looked up from germline, CDR1 is SGHVS and CDR2 is FQNEAQ. CDR3 region: CASSELPGQGATNYGYTF. CDR3 bases: TGTGCCAGCAGCGAGCTACCGGGACAGGGGGCTACTAACTATGGCTACACCTTC.

This sequence joins TRBV3-1 and TRBJ2-7; D is ambiguous. The germline V gene encodes CDR1 LGHDT and CDR2 YNNKEL (reference sequence). Trimming pared 1 base from V and 3 bases from J, leaving 10 bases between. The CDR3 runs 14 residues. CDR3 bases: TGTGCCAGCAGCCAAGGTCCAGAGCTCTACGAGCAGTACTTC. Amino acids: CASSQGPELYEQYF.

The chain joins TRBV7-4 to TRBJ2-7, with D perhaps TRBD1 (6 bases). Trimming shortened V by 1 base and J by 7 bases, and 17 bases separated the two germline ends. Germline assignment: CDR1 SGHVT and CDR2 SQSDAQ. The CDR3 covers 15 residues. CDR3 residues: CASSLVQGRGEEQYF. CDR3 DNA sequence: TGTGCCAGCAGCTTAGTACAGGGCCGAGGGGAAGAGCAGTACTTC.

V is TRBV29-1 and J is TRBJ2-2; the match to TRBD2 covers 13 bases. V shed 6 bases, J shed 8 bases, and the junction held 6 bases outside the gene matches. The CDR3 is 14 amino acids. Germline V gene sequence: CDR1 SQVTM, CDR2 ANQGSEA. The CDR3 nucleotides are TGCAGCGTCGGGACTAGCGGGGACCCGGGGGAGCTGTTTTTT. Its translation: CSVGTSGDPGELFF.

This clonotype was seen at least ten times. The chain employs TRBV6-5 and TRBJ1-5, with a tentative D call TRBD1 (5 bases). The CDR3 is 15 residues long. Looked up from germline, CDR1 is MNHEY and CDR2 is SVGAGI. The V gene lost 0 bases and the J gene lost 7 bases, with 13 bases spanning the gap. The CDR3 loop is CASSYSDQGDQPQHF. CDR3 sequence (DNA): TGTGCCAGCAGTTACTCTGATCAGGGAGACCAGCCCCAGCATTTT.

The CDR3 reads CASSELQGHTEAFF. The CDR3 DNA is TGTGCCAGCAGTGAGCTGCAGGGTCACACTGAAGCTTTCTTT. The chain combines TRBV6-1 with TRBJ1-1; possibly TRBD1 for D (5 bases). CDR1 and CDR2 from the germline V gene are MNHNS and SASEGT. Trimming took off 3 bases at V and 3 bases at J, with 11 bases between the two ends. This CDR3 region has 14 residues.

This clonotype turned up a few times. The V and J genes are TRBV6-1 and TRBJ2-1; D is unclear. Trimming pared 7 bases from V and 7 bases from J, leaving 8 bases between. Germline V CDR1 and CDR2: MNHNS, SASEGT. The CDR3 runs 11 residues. The CDR3 region has the DNA TGTGCCAGCAATTTGGGGAATGAGCAGTTCTTC. Its protein is CASNLGNEQFF.

J is TRBJ2-1 and V is TRBV29-1, with TRBD1 matching 11 bases. The V and J ends lost 7 bases and 6 bases, in that order; junction bases with no gene match: 2. CDR3 length: 12 residues. Germline CDR1 reads SQVTM; CDR2 reads ANQGSEA. The CDR3 sequence: CSAGTGGNEQFF. CDR3 nucleotides: TGCAGCGCTGGGACAGGGGGCAATGAGCAGTTCTTC.

The rearrangement links TRBV28 to TRBJ1-6; perhaps TRBD1 as D (6 bases). The CDR3 length is 15 residues. Looked up from germline, CDR1 is MDHEN and CDR2 is SYDVKM. Trimming shortened V by 8 bases and J by 0 bases, and 11 bases separated the two germline ends. The CDR3 sequence is CASDRGSSYNSPLHF. The DNA for the CDR3 is TGTGCCAGCGATAGGGGGTCCTCCTATAATTCACCCCTCCACTTT.

The chain links TRBV7-6 to TRBJ1-2, with D possibly matching TRBD1 (5 bases). The CDR3 spans 16 residues. V was clipped by 1 base and J by 4 bases, with 16 bases between them. The germline V gene has CDR1 SGHVS and CDR2 FNYEAQ. The CDR3, as DNA: TGTGCCAGCAGCTTAGAACGGACACCCAATCCCTATGGCTACACCTTC. It translates to CASSLERTPNPYGYTF.

This sequence joins TRBV7-6 and TRBJ1-2; tentatively, D is TRBD1 (6 bases). Trimming cost V 5 bases and J 8 bases, with 18 bases left between them. Germline assignment: CDR1 SGHVS and CDR2 FNYEAQ. The CDR3 runs to 14 residues. The CDR3 here is CASSPQGLPWGYTF. The CDR3, as DNA: TGTGCCAGCAGCCCTCAGGGGTTACCTTGGGGCTACACCTTC.

The chain joins TRBV5-6 to TRBJ2-1; D possibly corresponds to TRBD1 (5 bases). V was cut by 3 bases and J by 4 bases, with 11 bases left in between. The CDR3 loop spans 14 amino acids. CDR1 SGHDT and CDR2 YYEEEE come from the germline V gene. The CDR3 here is CASSYDRIYNEQFF. CDR3 in DNA: TGTGCCAGCAGCTACGACAGAATTTACAATGAGCAGTTCTTC.

The CDR3 protein is CSATGTGGRSYNSPLHF. In DNA form, the CDR3 reads TGCAGTGCTACCGGGACAGGGGGCCGCTCCTATAATTCACCCCTCCACTTT. V is TRBV20-1 and J is TRBJ1-6; 12 bases fit TRBD1. CDR1 and CDR2 (germline): DFQATT, SNEGSKA (reference sequence). Germline trimming cut 4 bases from V and 0 bases from J; bases unmatched to any gene: 4. The CDR3 is 17 residues long.

In its sample, this clonotype was seen a few times. The J gene is TRBJ2-1, the V gene TRBV6-5; 12 bases map to TRBD2. Unmatched junction bases numbered 3, after V lost 5 bases and J lost 7 bases. Germline V lookup: CDR1 MNHEY, CDR2 SVGAGI. The CDR3 spans 14 residues. CDR3 DNA: TGTGCCAGCAGTCCCCTAGCGGGGGGGAATGAGCAGTTCTTC. Protein: CASSPLAGGNEQFF.

The chain couples TRBV5-6 to TRBJ2-3; D not certain. Germline CDR1 and CDR2: SGHDT and YYEEEE. V was clipped by 0 bases and J by 3 bases, with 8 bases between them. The CDR3 consists of 14 residues. CDR3 in amino acids: CASSLAQWTDTQYF. DNA for the CDR3: TGTGCCAGCAGCTTGGCACAATGGACAGATACGCAGTATTTT. Full variable domain (rest looked up from reference TRBV5-6 and TRBJ2-3): DAGVTQSPTHLIKTRGQQVTLRCSPKSGHDTVSWYQQALGQGPQFIFQYYEEEERQRGNFPDRFSGHQFPNYSSELNVNALLLGDSALYLCASSLAQWTDTQYFGPGTRLTVL.

The rearrangement uses TRBV2 and TRBJ2-7, with D uncertain. Germline CDR1 and CDR2: SNHLY and FYNNEI. Trimming pared 2 bases from V and 0 bases from J, leaving 11 bases between. This CDR3 comprises 15 residues. CDR3 in DNA: TGTGCCAGCAGTGAATACCGGGTCCCCTCCTACGAGCAGTACTTC. Encoded protein: CASSEYRVPSYEQYF.

The chain recombines TRBV27 with TRBJ1-2; tentative D call: TRBD1 (6 bases). The CDR3 covers 13 residues. The V end was cut by 5 bases, the J end by 5 bases, with 12 bases between. CDR1 and CDR2 (germline): MNHEY, SMNVEV (reference sequence). CDR3 sequence reads: CASSPGVFYGYTF. The DNA for the CDR3 is TGTGCCAGCAGTCCAGGGGTCTTTTATGGCTACACCTTC.

The chain has TRBV6-2 or TRBV6-3 and TRBJ1-1; 7 bases are a match to TRBD1. This CDR3 comprises 14 residues. The germline V gene encodes CDR1 MNHEY and CDR2 SVGEGT. V gave up 6 bases and J gave up 10 bases; unmatched junction bases: 14. CDR3 loop: CASREDRWDVGAFF. Written as DNA, the CDR3 is TGTGCCAGCAGAGAGGACAGGTGGGATGTGGGAGCTTTCTTT.

This chain connects TRBV6-2 or TRBV6-3 to TRBJ2-1; 13 bases line up with TRBD2. CDR1 is MNHEY and CDR2 is SVGEGT in the germline V gene. After removal of 7 bases from V and 8 bases from J, the junction contained 11 bases not matched to a gene. CDR3 length: 16 amino acids. The CDR3 loop reads CASKGPGLAGVDEQFF. CDR3 DNA sequence: TGTGCCAGCAAAGGTCCCGGACTAGCGGGGGTAGATGAGCAGTTCTTC.